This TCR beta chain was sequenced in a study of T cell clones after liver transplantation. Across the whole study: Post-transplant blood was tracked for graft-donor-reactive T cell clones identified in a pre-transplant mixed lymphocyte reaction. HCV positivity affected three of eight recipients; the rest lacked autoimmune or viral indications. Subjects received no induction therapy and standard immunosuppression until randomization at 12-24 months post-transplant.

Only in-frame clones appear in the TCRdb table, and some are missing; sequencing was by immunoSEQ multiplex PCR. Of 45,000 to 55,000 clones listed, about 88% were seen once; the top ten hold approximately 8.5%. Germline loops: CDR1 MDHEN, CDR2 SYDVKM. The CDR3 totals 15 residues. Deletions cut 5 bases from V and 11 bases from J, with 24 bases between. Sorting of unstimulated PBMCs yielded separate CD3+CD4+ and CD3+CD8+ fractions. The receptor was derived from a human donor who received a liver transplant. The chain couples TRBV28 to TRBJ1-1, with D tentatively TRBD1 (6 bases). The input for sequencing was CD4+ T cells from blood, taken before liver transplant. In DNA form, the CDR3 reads TGTGCCAGCAGTAACTCCGGGACACGCCTTTTTAGGGCTTTCTTT. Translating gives CASSNSGTRLFRAFF.